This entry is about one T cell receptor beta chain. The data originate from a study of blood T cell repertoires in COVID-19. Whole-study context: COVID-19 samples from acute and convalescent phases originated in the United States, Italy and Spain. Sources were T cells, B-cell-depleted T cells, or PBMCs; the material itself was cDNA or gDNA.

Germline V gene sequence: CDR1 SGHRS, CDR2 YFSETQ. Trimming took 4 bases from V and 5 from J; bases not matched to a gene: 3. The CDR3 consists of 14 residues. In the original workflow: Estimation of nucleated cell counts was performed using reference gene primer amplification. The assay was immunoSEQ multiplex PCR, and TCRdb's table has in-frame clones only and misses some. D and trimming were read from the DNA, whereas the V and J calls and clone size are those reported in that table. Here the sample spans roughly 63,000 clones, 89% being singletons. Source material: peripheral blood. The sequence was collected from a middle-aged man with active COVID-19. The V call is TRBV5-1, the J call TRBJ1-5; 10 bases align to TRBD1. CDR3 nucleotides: TGCGCCAGCAGCACCGGGACAGGGGATCAGCCCCAGCATTTT. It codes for CASSTGTGDQPQHF. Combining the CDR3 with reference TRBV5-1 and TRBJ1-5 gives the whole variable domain KAGVTQTPRYLIKTRGQQVTLSCSPISGHRSVSWYQQTPGQGLQFLFEYFSETQRNKGNFPGRFSGRQFSNSRSEMNVSTLELGDSALYLCASSTGTGDQPQHFGDGTRLSIL.